This section outlines one T cell receptor beta chain sequence together with its context. Its antigen is not identified. A read error may account for a junction end that differs from germline. The data stem from a study of T cell repertoires in cytomegalovirus infection. The CDR3 contains 17 residues. Germline CDR1 is MNHGY and CDR2 is SAAAGT. TCRdb ran MiXCR on the reads and lists one entry per CDR3 protein. The top ten hold roughly 77% of the sample, which has 6,500 to 9,500 distinct CDR3 sequences, about half seen once. The chain combines TRBV6-8 with TRBJ2-1; maybe TRBD2 (6 bases). The source is a human donor in good health (CMV status not recorded). Some clones in this sample may be carry-over from other donors' samples. Sequenced sample: PBMCs, sequenced either directly or after in vitro stimulation (not recorded which). The CDR3 here is CARSYSTGVLRSTEQFF. The CDR3 nucleotides read TGTGCCCGCAGTTACTCGACGGGGGTATTGAGATCTACTGAGCAGTTCTTC.